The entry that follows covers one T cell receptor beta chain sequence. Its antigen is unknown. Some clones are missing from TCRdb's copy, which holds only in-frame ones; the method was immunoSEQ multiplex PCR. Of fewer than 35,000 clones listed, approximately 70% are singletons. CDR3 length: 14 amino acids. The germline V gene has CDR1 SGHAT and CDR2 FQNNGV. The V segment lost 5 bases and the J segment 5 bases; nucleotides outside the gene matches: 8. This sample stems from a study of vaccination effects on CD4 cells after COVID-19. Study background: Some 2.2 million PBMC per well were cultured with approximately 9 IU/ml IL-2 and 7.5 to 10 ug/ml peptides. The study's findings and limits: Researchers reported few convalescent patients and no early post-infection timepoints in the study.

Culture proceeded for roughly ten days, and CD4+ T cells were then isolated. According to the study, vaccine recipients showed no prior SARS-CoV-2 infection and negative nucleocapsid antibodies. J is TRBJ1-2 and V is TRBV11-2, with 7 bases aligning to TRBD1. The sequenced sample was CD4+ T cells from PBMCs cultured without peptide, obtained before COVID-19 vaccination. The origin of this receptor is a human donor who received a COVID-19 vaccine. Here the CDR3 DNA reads TGTGCCAGCAGCACGCGGACAGGCATTTATGGCTACACCTTC. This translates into CASSTRTGIYGYTF.